The 6 T cell receptor beta chains below all came from one sample that was sequenced in a study of blood T cell repertoires in COVID-19. Assay: immunoSEQ multiplex PCR; the TCRdb copy retains only in-frame clones and omits some. The sample lists approximately 120,000 clones; roughly 71% were seen once. The sample taken for sequencing was peripheral blood. These receptors were collected from a man older than 75 with acute or convalescent COVID-19.

This clone occurred a few times. V usage is TRBV6-5 and J usage is TRBJ2-5; D is unresolved. V lost 4 bases and J 4 bases, leaving 10 bases between the germline ends. Per the germline V gene, CDR1 is MNHEY and CDR2 is SVGAGI. The length of the CDR3 is 13 residues. The CDR3 loop is CASSWVLGETQYF. CDR3 bases: TGTGCCAGCAGTTGGGTCCTAGGAGAGACCCAGTACTTC.

The CDR3 DNA reads TGCGCCAGCAGCCAAGGGGTGCCGGTTGCGGGGAGCACAGATACGCAGTATTTT. Its translation is CASSQGVPVAGSTDTQYF. V is TRBV4-1 and J is TRBJ2-3; D possibly corresponds to TRBD2 (6 bases). Germline CDR1 reads MGHRA; CDR2 reads YSYEKL. This CDR3 has 18 residues. V dropped 1 base and J dropped 0 bases, with 17 bases sitting between them.

The V call is TRBV19, the J call TRBJ2-1; 7 bases fit TRBD1. Unmatched junction bases numbered 10, after V lost 2 bases and J lost 9 bases. The germline CDR1 and CDR2 sequences are LNHDA and SQIVND (reference sequence). This CDR3 spans 15 amino acids. The CDR3 loop reads CASSIQIQGWSEQFF. As DNA, the CDR3 is TGTGCCAGTAGTATACAGATACAGGGGTGGAGTGAGCAGTTCTTC.

The rearrangement links TRBV19 to TRBJ1-2; 10 positions agree with TRBD1. This CDR3 region has 18 residues. The V gene end was trimmed by 2 bases and the J gene end by 6 bases; junction bases not matched to a gene: 15. The germline V gene has CDR1 LNHDA and CDR2 SQIVND (reference sequence). Here the CDR3 DNA reads TGTGCCAGTAGTATACTTTTACACCGGGACAGGGGTGAGGATGGCTACACCTTC. It is translated as CASSILLHRDRGEDGYTF.

The rearrangement joins TRBV4-3 to TRBJ1-1; 8 bases fit TRBD1. The CDR3 is 14 residues long. Germline CDR1 is LGHNA and CDR2 is YSLEER. V trimming: 5 bases; J trimming: 4 bases; junction bases outside the gene matches: 6. The DNA for the CDR3 is TGCGCCAGCAGCTCACAGGGGGTTGGCACTGAAGCTTTCTTT. Translating it yields CASSSQGVGTEAFF.

The chain carries TRBV11-2 and TRBJ1-1; TRBD1 matches at 8 bases. Germline CDR1 and CDR2: SGHAT and FQNNGV. The trim removed 5 bases at V and 0 bases at J, leaving 8 bases unmatched. The CDR3 runs to 16 residues. The CDR3 reads CASSHRGGELNTEAFF. In DNA, the CDR3 is TGTGCCAGCAGCCACAGGGGGGGGGAATTGAACACTGAAGCTTTCTTT.